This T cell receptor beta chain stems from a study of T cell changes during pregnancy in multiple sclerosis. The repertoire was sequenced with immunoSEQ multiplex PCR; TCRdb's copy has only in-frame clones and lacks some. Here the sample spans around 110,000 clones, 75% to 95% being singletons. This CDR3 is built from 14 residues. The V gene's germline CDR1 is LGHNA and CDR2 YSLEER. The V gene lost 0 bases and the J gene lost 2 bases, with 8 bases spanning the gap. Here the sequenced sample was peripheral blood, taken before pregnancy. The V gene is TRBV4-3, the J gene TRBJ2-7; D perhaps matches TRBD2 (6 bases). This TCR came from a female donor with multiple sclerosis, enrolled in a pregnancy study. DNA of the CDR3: TGCGCCAGCAGCCAAGATGGGGAGGCCTACGAGCAGTACTTC. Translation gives CASSQDGEAYEQYF.